These 26 T cell receptor beta chains came from one sample sequenced in a study of blood T cell repertoires in COVID-19. Data came from immunoSEQ multiplex PCR; TCRdb stores just in-frame clones and leaves some out. This table has over 300,000 clones, around 87% appearing once. Specimen: peripheral blood. These receptors originate from a man aged 18 to 35 with active or convalescent COVID-19.

The rearrangement links TRBV19 to TRBJ1-1; the match to TRBD1 covers 10 bases. With 8 bases clipped from V and 5 bases from J, the junction kept 5 bases outside the gene matches. Germline values: CDR1 LNHDA, CDR2 SQIVND (reference sequence). This CDR3 contains 13 residues. The CDR3 nucleotides read TGTGCCAGTGCGACAGGGGGCATGACTGAAGCTTTCTTT. Translation: CASATGGMTEAFF.

The chain joins TRBV18 to TRBJ1-1; a weak D match, TRBD1 (5 bases). Per germline, CDR1 KGHSH and CDR2 LQKENI. This CDR3 is built from 15 residues. V was shortened by 3 bases and J by 5 bases, with 16 bases between the two germline ends. Written as DNA, the CDR3 is TGTGCCAGCTCACCGGCCGAGGGAGGGGCTACTGAAGCTTTCTTT. Protein sequence: CASSPAEGGATEAFF.

The rearrangement uses TRBV7-9 and TRBJ2-5; 8 nucleotides match TRBD1. J lost 5 bases, V lost 3 bases, and 5 bases had no gene match. The CDR3 sequence is 14 residues long. In germline, CDR1 is SEHNR, CDR2 FQNEAQ (reference sequence). The CDR3 spells CASSFIDRGETQYF. CDR3 DNA: TGTGCCAGCAGCTTTATAGACAGGGGTGAGACCCAGTACTTC.

The chain carries TRBV29-1 and TRBJ1-2; the D is unclear. The CDR3 has 13 residues. Between the trimmed V and J ends, which lost 3 bases and 4 bases, there was a span of 12 bases. Germline V CDR1 and CDR2: SQVTM, ANQGSEA. In DNA form, the CDR3 reads TGCAGCGTTGAGGGCAGCCGACGCTATGGCTACACCTTC. Its protein is CSVEGSRRYGYTF. The full variable domain, its missing parts supplied by reference TRBV29-1 and TRBJ1-2, is SAVISQKPSRDICQRGTSLTIQCQVDSQVTMMFWYRQQPGQSLTLIATANQGSEATYESGFVIDKFPISRPNLTFSTLTVSNMSPEDSSIYLCSVEGSRRYGYTFGSGTRLTVV.

This chain links TRBV9 with TRBJ1-4; D perhaps matches TRBD1 (5 bases). With 4 bases removed from V and 4 bases from J, the gap between germline ends came to 14 bases. CDR3 length equals 15 residues. Germline CDR1 and CDR2: SGDLS and YYNGEE. In DNA form, the CDR3 reads TGTGCCAGCAGCTCTGGACATAGAGATAATGAAAAACTGTTTTTT. This gives the protein CASSSGHRDNEKLFF.

The CDR3 loop is CASSPHPTSSGNEQFF. In DNA, the CDR3 is TGTGCCAGCTCACCCCATCCTACCTCCTCCGGGAATGAGCAGTTCTTC. The chain employs TRBV18 and TRBJ2-1; D unresolved. The CDR3 is 16 amino acids. The V and J ends lost 3 bases and 7 bases respectively, with 19 bases between them. Germline CDR1 is KGHSH and CDR2 is LQKENI.

The V gene is TRBV6-5, the J gene TRBJ2-7; maybe TRBD1 (5 bases). Germline V lookup: CDR1 MNHEY, CDR2 SVGAGI. V was clipped by 0 bases and J by 2 bases, with 14 bases between them. The CDR3 sequence is 16 residues long. The chain's CDR3 is CASSYSGRRAPYEQYF. The CDR3 DNA follows: TGTGCCAGCAGTTACTCGGGTCGCAGGGCTCCCTACGAGCAGTACTTC.

V and J are TRBV24-1 and TRBJ1-5, with no clear D. There are 12 residues in the CDR3. Germline-derived CDR1 and CDR2 are KGHDR and SFDVKD. Trimming took 3 bases from V and 5 from J, leaving 4 bases between them. CDR3 sequence reads: CATSDTDQPQHF. The CDR3 DNA sequence: TGTGCCACCAGTGATACGGATCAGCCCCAGCATTTT.

The chain uses TRBV4-2 and TRBJ1-6; the D gene is possibly TRBD1 (6 bases). Germline V gene sequence: CDR1 LGHNA, CDR2 YNFKEQ. V shed 0 bases and J shed 10 bases, with 19 bases lying between them. This CDR3 spans 17 amino acids. This CDR3 is CASSQDRNRAPGSPLHF. The DNA of the CDR3 is TGTGCCAGCAGCCAAGATCGGAACAGGGCCCCCGGCTCACCCCTCCACTTT.

This chain links TRBV13 with TRBJ1-1, with 7 positions matching TRBD1. J lost 11 bases, V lost 7 bases, and 10 bases had no gene match. This CDR3 region has 12 residues. From germline, CDR1 is PRHDT and CDR2 FYEKMQ (reference sequence). The CDR3 sequence is CASTPSGGFAFF. The CDR3 DNA is TGTGCCAGCACCCCCTCAGGGGGGTTCGCTTTCTTT.

This chain links TRBV20-1 with TRBJ1-2; the D is unclear. Germline loops: CDR1 DFQATT, CDR2 SNEGSKA (reference sequence). The CDR3 runs to 10 residues. CDR3 protein: CSGKSLGYTF. CDR3 DNA: TGCTCGGGAAAGAGTCTAGGCTACACCTTC.

This clone was counted once. The J gene is TRBJ1-1, the V gene TRBV25-1; 8 nucleotides line up with TRBD1. This CDR3 region has 14 residues. CDR1 MGHDK and CDR2 SYGVNS come from the germline V gene. V gave up 4 bases and J gave up 4 bases; unmatched junction bases: 5. CDR3 DNA sequence: TGTGCCAGCAGTGCAGGGGGCTGGGGCACTGAAGCTTTCTTT. This translates into CASSAGGWGTEAFF.

The chain links TRBV6-2 or TRBV6-3 to TRBJ2-7, with 10 bases fitting TRBD2. The CDR3 runs to 15 residues. Germline values: CDR1 MNHEY, CDR2 SVGEGT. V lost 2 bases and J lost 6; bases outside the gene matches: 7. CDR3 amino acids: CASSYGAGGTFEQYF. For the CDR3, the DNA is TGTGCCAGCAGTTACGGAGCGGGAGGGACCTTCGAGCAGTACTTC.

The chain links TRBV24-1 to TRBJ2-2; TRBD1 is a possible D gene (6 bases). Trimming cost V 10 bases and J 3 bases, with 17 bases left between them. CDR3 size: 15 residues. CDR1 KGHDR and CDR2 SFDVKD come from the germline V gene. The CDR3 DNA reads TGTGCCACGGCTCCGGACAGACTCTACACCGGGGAGCTGTTTTTT. Translated, it gives CATAPDRLYTGELFF.

This clone appeared once. CDR3 sequence (DNA): TGCGCCAGCAGCTTGGAAGTATCGGGGGCCGGGGAGCTGTTTTTT. Encoded protein: CASSLEVSGAGELFF. The chain links TRBV5-1 to TRBJ2-2; weak D call: TRBD2 (6 bases). Trimming shortened V by 0 bases and J by 6 bases, and 12 bases separated the two germline ends. The CDR3 covers 15 residues. Per the germline V gene, CDR1 is SGHRS and CDR2 is YFSETQ.

This chain links TRBV7-3 with TRBJ1-2; a weak D match, TRBD1 (5 bases). CDR3 length: 14 residues. Germline lookup yields CDR1 SGHTA and CDR2 FQGTGA. Between the trimmed V and J ends, which lost 5 bases and 7 bases, there was a span of 17 bases. In nucleotides, the CDR3 is TGTGCCAGCAGCCCTGGGGCCCGTAGAGGTGGCTACACCTTC. This encodes CASSPGARRGGYTF. The full variable domain, rest sourced from reference TRBV7-3 and TRBJ1-2, is GAGVSQTPSNKVTEKGKYVELRCDPISGHTALYWYRQSLGQGPEFLIYFQGTGAADDSGLPNDRFFAVRPEGSVSTLKIQRTERGDSAVYLCASSPGARRGGYTFGSGTRLTVV.

The rearrangement links TRBV28 to TRBJ1-4; 8 bases map to TRBD1. This CDR3 is 13 amino acids long. Trimming took 6 bases from V and 8 from J; bases not matched to a gene: 5. Germline V gives CDR1 MDHEN, CDR2 SYDVKM. The CDR3 region is CASRDRVGEKLFF. The CDR3 DNA is TGTGCCAGCAGGGACAGGGTTGGAGAAAAACTGTTTTTT.

J is TRBJ2-3 and V is TRBV2, with D possibly TRBD2 on 7 matching bases. This CDR3 spans 16 amino acids. The germline gives CDR1 SNHLY, CDR2 FYNNEI. V gave up 6 bases and J gave up 2 bases, with 18 bases separating them. CDR3 nucleotides: TGTGCCAGCAGCCAGGGGCTAGCGGCTCTCACAGATACGCAGTATTTT. This encodes CASSQGLAALTDTQYF.

The gene calls are TRBV15 and TRBJ1-5; D remains ambiguous. CDR3 size: 13 residues. V gave up 0 bases and J gave up 5 bases, with 5 bases separating them. Germline V gene sequence: CDR1 LNHNV, CDR2 YYDKDF (reference sequence). CDR3 sequence: CATSRDGDQPQHF. CDR3 coding DNA: TGTGCCACCAGCAGAGATGGAGATCAGCCCCAGCATTTT.

The rearrangement links TRBV15 to TRBJ1-2; unclear D gene. This CDR3 contains 14 residues. The germline V gene has CDR1 LNHNV and CDR2 YYDKDF (reference sequence). V was clipped by 0 bases and J by 1 base, with 6 bases between them. CDR3 loop: CATSREDYNYGYTF. The CDR3 nucleotides are TGTGCCACCAGCAGAGAAGACTATAACTATGGCTACACCTTC.

The rearrangement links TRBV7-3 to TRBJ2-7, with 7 bases that match TRBD2. The ends lost 5 bases at V and 5 bases at J; junction bases unmatched: 9. The CDR3 covers 14 residues. CDR1 is SGHTA and CDR2 is FQGTGA in the germline V gene. CDR3 residues: CASSPGLGPNEQYF. DNA of the CDR3: TGTGCCAGCAGCCCAGGACTAGGGCCCAACGAGCAGTACTTC.

This clone was observed once. V usage is TRBV27 and J usage is TRBJ1-5; D unclear. The CDR3 loop spans 13 amino acids. Germline V gives CDR1 MNHEY, CDR2 SMNVEV (reference sequence). Trimming pared 11 bases from V and 0 bases from J, leaving 11 bases between. CDR3 loop: CASSSVSNQPQHF. CDR3 DNA: TGTGCCTCCTCGAGTGTTAGCAATCAGCCCCAGCATTTT.

The gene calls are TRBV5-1 and TRBJ2-3; 7 nucleotides agree with TRBD2. Unmatched junction bases numbered 10, after V lost 4 bases and J lost 2 bases. This CDR3 region has 16 residues. CDR1 is SGHRS and CDR2 is YFSETQ in the germline V gene. Here the CDR3 reads CASSRDPSGATDTQYF. The CDR3 DNA follows: TGCGCCAGCAGCAGGGACCCTAGCGGAGCCACAGATACGCAGTATTTT.

The genes are TRBV2 and TRBJ2-1, with 7 nucleotides matching TRBD1. Germline lookup yields CDR1 SNHLY and CDR2 FYNNEI. The CDR3 is 16 residues long. V gave up 4 bases and J gave up 2 bases; unmatched junction bases: 8. CDR3 protein: CASSGTGPDTYNEQFF. The CDR3 DNA reads as TGTGCCAGCAGTGGGACAGGTCCAGATACCTACAATGAGCAGTTCTTC. The complete variable domain, with remaining parts taken from reference TRBV2 and TRBJ2-1, reads EPEVTQTPSHQVTQMGQEVILRCVPISNHLYFYWYRQILGQKVEFLVSFYNNEISEKSEIFDDQFSVERPDGSNFTLKIRSTKLEDSAMYFCASSGTGPDTYNEQFFGPGTRLTVL.

This chain links TRBV27 with TRBJ2-5; 13 positions agree with TRBD2. In germline, CDR1 is MNHEY, CDR2 SMNVEV (reference sequence). V shed 4 bases, J shed 7 bases, and the junction held 15 bases outside the gene matches. CDR3 length: 18 residues. The DNA for the CDR3 is TGTGCCAGCAGTTCACGGACTAGCGGGGGACTACTTTTTTGGACCCAGTACTTC. This translates into CASSSRTSGGLLFWTQYF.

This chain joins TRBV6-6 and TRBJ1-5; no clear D. This CDR3 has 14 amino acids. Trimming left V 7 bases short and J 0 bases short, with 10 bases between. Per the germline V gene, CDR1 is MNHNY and CDR2 is SVGAGI (reference sequence). The CDR3 DNA reads TGTGCCAGCACCGCCAGCGGTAGCAATCAGCCCCAGCATTTT. This gives the protein CASTASGSNQPQHF.